A single sample gave rise to the 17 T cell receptor beta chains below, sequenced in a study of T cells expressing NK-cell markers. TCRdb reprocessed the 5' RACE reads and stores each CDR3 protein as one record, lacking DNA. The listing contains roughly 420,000 distinct CDR3 sequences. Sample: blood T cells: a sorted CD56 or NKG2C T cell subset, CD4+ or CD8+ T cells, or bulk PBMC T cells (not recorded which). Receptors originate from a woman aged 18 to 69 in good health.

The V gene is TRBV7-9, the J gene TRBJ2-6; the TCRdb D gene call, TRBD1, has no DNA to confirm it. Germline CDR1 is SEHNR and CDR2 is FQNEAQ (reference sequence). CDR3 length: 17 amino acids. The CDR3 sequence is CASSLNLGDTGANVLTF.

The chain uses TRBV4-3 and TRBJ2-6. Germline loops: CDR1 LGHNA, CDR2 YSLEER. This CDR3 contains 16 residues. The CDR3 loop is CASSQGKGTGANVLTF.

CDR3 protein: CASSMTGGDGNTIYF. V gene TRBV27 combines with J gene TRBJ1-3; no DNA is available, so the TRBD1 call from TCRdb remains unchecked. There are 15 residues in the CDR3. Germline loops: CDR1 MNHEY, CDR2 SMNVEV (reference sequence).

V usage is TRBV6-5 and J usage is TRBJ1-1; TCRdb proposes TRBD1, but this gene call is untestable without DNA. The CDR3 extends over 15 amino acids. Germline loops: CDR1 MNHEY, CDR2 SVGAGI. The CDR3 loop reads CASSYDWTGGTEAFF.

J is TRBJ1-1 and V is TRBV19; with no DNA, the TCRdb D assignment of TRBD1 cannot be verified. This CDR3 contains 11 residues. CDR1 is LNHDA, CDR2 SQIVND, per germline (reference sequence). The CDR3 region is CASIQGARAFF. The complete variable domain, with remaining parts taken from reference TRBV19 and TRBJ1-1, reads DGGITQSPKYLFRKEGQNVTLSCEQNLNHDAMYWYRQDPGQGLRLIYYSQIVNDFQKGDIAEGYSVSREKKESFPLTVTSAQKNPTAFYLCASIQGARAFFGQGTRLTVV.

The rearrangement links TRBV6-6 to TRBJ1-5. CDR3 size: 13 residues. Germline V lookup: CDR1 MNHNY, CDR2 SVGAGI (reference sequence). CDR3 region: CASTTYGNQPQHF.

The chain links TRBV10-3 to TRBJ2-6. Germline CDR1 ENHRY, CDR2 SYGVKD. This CDR3 has 16 residues. CDR3 residues: CAISESSGTGANVLTF.

CDR3 loop: CASSQDQGPQPQHF. The V and J genes are TRBV4-2 and TRBJ1-5; TCRdb names TRBD1, which stays unverified in the absence of DNA. Per the germline V gene, CDR1 is LGHNA and CDR2 is YNFKEQ. The CDR3 runs to 14 residues.

The genes are TRBV4-3 and TRBJ1-1. The CDR3 contains 14 residues. Looked up from germline, CDR1 is LGHNA and CDR2 is YSLEER. The CDR3 loop is CASSLVGDGDEAFF.

This sequence joins TRBV11-2 and TRBJ2-5; absent DNA, TCRdb's TRBD1 call cannot be checked. This CDR3 region has 13 residues. Germline V gene lookup returns CDR1 SGHAT and CDR2 FQNNGV. CDR3 sequence reads: CASSFTVGETQYF.

V is TRBV20-1 and J is TRBJ2-5; TCRdb's D call, TRBD2, is unchecked because there is no DNA. The CDR3 has 13 amino acids. Germline CDR1 is DFQATT and CDR2 is SNEGSKA (reference sequence). The CDR3 spells CGLTTFGQETQYF.

CDR3 loop: CASSPPRSERGSTDIQYF. This chain joins TRBV19 and TRBJ2-4; the TCRdb D gene call, TRBD1, has no DNA to confirm it. This CDR3 is 18 amino acids long. Germline V gene sequence: CDR1 LNHDA, CDR2 SQIVND (reference sequence).

This chain connects TRBV9 to TRBJ2-1; TCRdb outputs TRBD2, but without DNA this stays unchecked. Germline V gene data show CDR1 as SGDLS and CDR2 as YYNGEE. The CDR3 contains 15 residues. The CDR3 sequence is CASSVGSGGAYEQFF.

The J gene is TRBJ2-1, the V gene TRBV18. Germline V CDR1 and CDR2: KGHSH, LQKENI. The CDR3 covers 15 residues. The CDR3 here is CASSPSRQKGNEQFF. Drawing the rest from reference TRBV18 and TRBJ2-1, the complete variable domain is NAGVMQNPRHLVRRRGQEARLRCSPMKGHSHVYWYRQLPEEGLKFMVYLQKENIIDESGMPKERFSAEFPKEGPSILRIQQVVRGDSAAYFCASSPSRQKGNEQFFGPGTRLTVL.

The chain is built from TRBV12-3 or TRBV12-4 and TRBJ2-2; TCRdb selects TRBD2, and the lack of DNA leaves this call unchecked. The CDR3 runs to 14 residues. The CDR3 protein is CASSLQRGTGELFF.

This chain joins TRBV28 and TRBJ2-1. The CDR3 is 13 residues long. Germline V gene data show CDR1 as MDHEN and CDR2 as SYDVKM. The CDR3 region is CASTRDSYNEQFF.

The CDR3: CASSSRGPDTEAFF. The rearrangement joins TRBV6-5 to TRBJ1-1; as DNA is missing, the TRBD1 call by TCRdb cannot be tested. This CDR3 has 14 residues. Germline loops: CDR1 MNHEY, CDR2 SVGAGI.